This T cell receptor (beta chain) was captured by sequencing in a study of blood T cell repertoires in COVID-19. Turning to the study itself: Sites in the United States, Italy and Spain provided acute and convalescent COVID-19 samples. From T cells, B-cell-depleted T cells, or PBMCs came the material, which was cDNA or gDNA.

Authors' data handling: Amplification of reference gene primers provided the estimated nucleated cell counts. The assay was immunoSEQ multiplex PCR, and TCRdb's table has in-frame clones only and misses some. V and J calls and clone size are as listed in that table; D and trimming were resolved from the DNA. This sample has 150,000 to 200,000 clones, with over 80% found just once. The CDR3 spans 13 residues. Trimming left V 0 bases short and J 6 bases short, with 7 bases between. In germline, CDR1 is SGDLS, CDR2 YYNGEE. The Seattle site enrolled patients during active infection and followed them longitudinally.

The chain recombines TRBV9 with TRBJ1-5; no clear D gene. Input material: peripheral blood. The receptor was isolated from a man aged 25 to 40 with COVID-19, enrolled during active disease. The CDR3 loop reads CASSVASGQPQHF. The CDR3 region has the DNA TGTGCCAGCAGCGTAGCCAGTGGTCAGCCCCAGCATTTT.